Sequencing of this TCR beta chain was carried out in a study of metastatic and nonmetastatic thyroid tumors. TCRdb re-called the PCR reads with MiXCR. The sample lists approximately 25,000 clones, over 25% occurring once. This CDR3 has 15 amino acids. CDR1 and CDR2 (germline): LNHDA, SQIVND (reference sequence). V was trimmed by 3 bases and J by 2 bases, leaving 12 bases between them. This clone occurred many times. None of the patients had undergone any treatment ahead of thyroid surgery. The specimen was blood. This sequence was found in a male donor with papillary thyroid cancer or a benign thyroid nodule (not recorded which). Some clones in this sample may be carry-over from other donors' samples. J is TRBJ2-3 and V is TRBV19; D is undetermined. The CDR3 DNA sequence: TGTGCCAGTAGTATGGACGGGTATAACACAGATACGCAGTATTTT. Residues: CASSMDGYNTDTQYF.